This T cell receptor (beta chain) derives from a study of blood T cell repertoires in COVID-19. Across the study: There were acute and convalescent COVID-19 samples, and they came from the United States, Italy and Spain. Nucleic acid was either cDNA or gDNA, and it came from T cells, B-cell-depleted T cells, or PBMCs.

In the authors' methods: Counts of nucleated cells, estimated from reference gene primer amplification, were obtained. The assay was immunoSEQ multiplex PCR, and TCRdb's table has in-frame clones only and misses some. The V and J calls and clone size come from that table; D and trimming were worked out from the DNA. In the table there are about 160,000 clones, over 75% of which are singletons. Germline V gene data show CDR1 as MRHNA and CDR2 as SNTAGT. The CDR3 extends over 14 amino acids. V lost 3 bases, J lost 0 bases, and 9 bases lay in between. This clone has just a few counts. This receptor was taken from a man in his 70s with acute or convalescent COVID-19. This rearrangement joins TRBV6-4 to TRBJ2-7; D unclear. The sample consisted of peripheral blood. In DNA, the CDR3 is TGTGCCAGCAGTGAATGTGCGCACTCCTACGAGCAGTACTTC. Translating gives CASSECAHSYEQYF.